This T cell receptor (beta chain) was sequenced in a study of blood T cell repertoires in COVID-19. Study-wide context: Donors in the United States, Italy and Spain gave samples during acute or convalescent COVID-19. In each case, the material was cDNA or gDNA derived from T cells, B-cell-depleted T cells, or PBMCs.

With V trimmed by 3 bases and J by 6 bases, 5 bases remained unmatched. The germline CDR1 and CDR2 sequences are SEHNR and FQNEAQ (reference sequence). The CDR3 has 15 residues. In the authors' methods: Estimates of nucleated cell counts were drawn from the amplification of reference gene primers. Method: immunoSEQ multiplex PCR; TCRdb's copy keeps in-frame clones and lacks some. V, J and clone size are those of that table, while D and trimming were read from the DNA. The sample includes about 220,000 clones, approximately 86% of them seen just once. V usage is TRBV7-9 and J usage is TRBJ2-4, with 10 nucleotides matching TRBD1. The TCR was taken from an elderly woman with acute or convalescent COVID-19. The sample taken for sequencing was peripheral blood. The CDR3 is CASSFLRDRGNIQYF. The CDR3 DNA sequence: TGTGCCAGCAGCTTCCTCCGGGACAGGGGAAACATTCAGTACTTC.